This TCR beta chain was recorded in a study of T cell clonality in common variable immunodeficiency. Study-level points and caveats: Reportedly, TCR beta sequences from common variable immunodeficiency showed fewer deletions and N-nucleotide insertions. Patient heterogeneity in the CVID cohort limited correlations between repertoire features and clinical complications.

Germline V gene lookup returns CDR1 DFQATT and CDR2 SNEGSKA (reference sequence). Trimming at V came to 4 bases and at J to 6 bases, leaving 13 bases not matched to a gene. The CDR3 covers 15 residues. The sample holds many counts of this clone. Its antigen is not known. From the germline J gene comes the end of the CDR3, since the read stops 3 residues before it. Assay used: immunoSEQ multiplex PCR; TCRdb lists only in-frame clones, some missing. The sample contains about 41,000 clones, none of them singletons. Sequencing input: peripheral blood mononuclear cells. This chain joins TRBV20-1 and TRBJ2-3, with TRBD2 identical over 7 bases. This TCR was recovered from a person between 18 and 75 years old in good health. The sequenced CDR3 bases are TGCAGTGCTAAGGCTGGCGGGAGAAGTTTGGATACG. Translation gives CSAKAGGRSLDT. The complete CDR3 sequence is CSAKAGGRSLDTQYF.